Below, one T cell receptor beta chain is given with its context. The repertoire was sequenced with immunoSEQ multiplex PCR; TCRdb's copy has only in-frame clones and lacks some. The sample includes roughly 1,000,000 clones, around 78% of them seen just once. The CDR3 covers 16 residues. Germline V gene data show CDR1 as MDHEN and CDR2 as SYDVKM. The J segment lost 5 bases and the V segment lost 2 bases, leaving 9 bases of the junction unmatched. This record comes from a study of shared clonotypes between healthy human individuals. The sequenced sample consisted of memory CD4+ T cells from PBMCs. Specified subset: CD45RA-negative fraction. The TCR originated in a man younger than 35 in good health. Some clones in this sample may be carry-over from other donors' samples. This chain uses TRBV28 with TRBJ2-7, with 10 bases matching TRBD2. In nucleotides, the CDR3 is TGTGCCAGCAGTTTACTGTCTAGCGGGAGTGGGGACGAGCAGTACTTC. Translating gives CASSLLSSGSGDEQYF. Supplemented by reference TRBV28 and TRBJ2-7, the full variable domain reads DVKVTQSSRYLVKRTGEKVFLECVQDMDHENMFWYRQDPGLGLRLIYFSYDVKMKEKGDIPEGYSVSREKKERFSLILESASTNQTSMYLCASSLLSSGSGDEQYFGPGTRLTVT.